Reported below is one T cell receptor (beta chain). The sample is drawn from a study of Graves' ophthalmopathy and Graves' hyperthyroidism. Study context: Before any treatment was given, at initial diagnosis, peripheral blood was collected.

RNA transcripts served as template for amplifying TCR beta CDR3 sequences. A first-round RT-PCR used HTBI primers, followed by a second-round multiplex PCR. One entry per CDR3 protein results from TCRdb running MiXCR on the multiplex PCR reads. The profile covers 40,000 to 50,000 distinct CDR3 sequences, with about 51% appearing a single time and 15% to 20% taken by the ten largest. The sequenced sample was peripheral blood. This receptor was identified in an adult man with Graves' ophthalmopathy.

CDR3 DNA: TGTGCCAGCAGCTCGGGGCCCAATGATGGCTACACCTTC. It codes for CASSSGPNDGYTF. This chain joins TRBV7-3 and TRBJ1-2; perhaps TRBD1 as D (5 bases). The V and J ends lost 4 bases and 6 bases respectively, with 12 bases between them. This CDR3 has 13 amino acids. Germline V gives CDR1 SGHTA, CDR2 FQGTGA.